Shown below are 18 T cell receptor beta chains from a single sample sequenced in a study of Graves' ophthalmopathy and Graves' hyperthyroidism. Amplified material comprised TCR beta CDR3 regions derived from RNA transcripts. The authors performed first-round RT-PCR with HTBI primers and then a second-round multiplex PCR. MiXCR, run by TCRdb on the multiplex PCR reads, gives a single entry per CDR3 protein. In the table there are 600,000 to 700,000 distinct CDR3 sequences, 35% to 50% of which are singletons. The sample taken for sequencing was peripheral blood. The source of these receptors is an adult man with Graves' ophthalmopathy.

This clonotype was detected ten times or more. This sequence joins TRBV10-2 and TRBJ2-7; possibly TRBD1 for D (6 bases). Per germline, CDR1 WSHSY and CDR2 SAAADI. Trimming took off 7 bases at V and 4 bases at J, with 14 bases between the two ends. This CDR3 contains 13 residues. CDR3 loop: CASTGQQPYEQYF. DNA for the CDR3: TGCGCCAGCACCGGACAGCAGCCATACGAGCAGTACTTC.

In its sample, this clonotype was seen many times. The CDR3 region is CASSLDPQETQYF. CDR3 coding DNA: TGCGCCAGCAGCTTGGACCCCCAAGAGACCCAGTACTTC. The rearrangement links TRBV5-1 to TRBJ2-5, with unresolved D. Germline CDR1 is SGHRS and CDR2 is YFSETQ. This CDR3 comprises 13 residues. Trimming took off 0 bases at V and 1 base at J, with 4 bases between the two ends.

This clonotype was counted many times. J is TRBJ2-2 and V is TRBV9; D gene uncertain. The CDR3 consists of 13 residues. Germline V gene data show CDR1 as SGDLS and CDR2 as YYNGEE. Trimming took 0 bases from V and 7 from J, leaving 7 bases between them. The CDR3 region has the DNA TGTGCCAGCAGCGTAGAGTCCGTCGGGGAGCTGTTTTTT. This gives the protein CASSVESVGELFF.

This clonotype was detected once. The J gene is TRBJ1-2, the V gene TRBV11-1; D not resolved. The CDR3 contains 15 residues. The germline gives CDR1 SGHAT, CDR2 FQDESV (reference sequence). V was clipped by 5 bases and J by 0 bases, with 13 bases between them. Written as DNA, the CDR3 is TGTGCCAGCAGCGCCCGCACGGGCGCTAACTATGGCTACACCTTC. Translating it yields CASSARTGANYGYTF.

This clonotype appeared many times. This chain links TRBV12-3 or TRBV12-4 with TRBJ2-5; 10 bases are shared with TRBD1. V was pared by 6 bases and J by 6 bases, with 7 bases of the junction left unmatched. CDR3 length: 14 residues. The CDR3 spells CASSLRDRGQTQYF. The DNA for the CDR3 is TGTGCCAGCAGCCTCCGGGACAGGGGACAGACCCAGTACTTC.

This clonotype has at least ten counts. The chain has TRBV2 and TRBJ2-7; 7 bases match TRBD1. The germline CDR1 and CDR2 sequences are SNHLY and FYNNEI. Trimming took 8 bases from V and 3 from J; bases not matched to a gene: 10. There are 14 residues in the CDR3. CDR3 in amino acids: CASSKQGRDYEQYF. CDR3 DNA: TGTGCCAGCTCAAAACAGGGGAGAGACTACGAGCAGTACTTC.

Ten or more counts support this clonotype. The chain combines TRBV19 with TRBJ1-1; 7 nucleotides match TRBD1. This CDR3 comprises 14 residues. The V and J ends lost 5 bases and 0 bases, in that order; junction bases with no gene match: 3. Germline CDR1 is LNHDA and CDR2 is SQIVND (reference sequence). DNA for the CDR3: TGTGCCAGTAGTGGGACAGCCATGAACACTGAAGCTTTCTTT. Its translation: CASSGTAMNTEAFF.

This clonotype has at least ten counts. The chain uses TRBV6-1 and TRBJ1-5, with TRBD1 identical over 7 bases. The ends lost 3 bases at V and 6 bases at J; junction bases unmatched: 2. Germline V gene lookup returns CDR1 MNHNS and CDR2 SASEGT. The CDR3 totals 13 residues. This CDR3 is CASSEDRRQPQHF. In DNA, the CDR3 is TGTGCCAGCAGTGAGGACAGGCGTCAGCCCCAGCATTTT.

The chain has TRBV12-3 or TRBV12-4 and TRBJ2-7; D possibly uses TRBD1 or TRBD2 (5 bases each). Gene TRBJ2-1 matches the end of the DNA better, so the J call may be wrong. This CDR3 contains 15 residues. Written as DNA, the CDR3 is TGTGCCAGCAGCCCCGGGACCCACTCCTACAATGAGCAGTTCTTC. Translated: CASSPGTHSYNEQFF.

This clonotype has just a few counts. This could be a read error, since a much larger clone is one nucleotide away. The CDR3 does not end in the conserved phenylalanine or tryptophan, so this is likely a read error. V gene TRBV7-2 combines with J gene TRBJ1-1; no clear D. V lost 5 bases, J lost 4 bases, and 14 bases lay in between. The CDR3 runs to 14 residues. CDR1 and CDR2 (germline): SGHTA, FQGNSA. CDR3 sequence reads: CASSTMGMVTEAFS. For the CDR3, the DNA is TGTGCCAGCAGCACTATGGGGATGGTCACTGAAGCTTTCTCT.

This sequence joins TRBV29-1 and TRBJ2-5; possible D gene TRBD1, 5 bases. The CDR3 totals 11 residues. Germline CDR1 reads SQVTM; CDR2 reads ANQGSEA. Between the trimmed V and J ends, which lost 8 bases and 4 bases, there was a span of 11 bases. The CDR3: CSQGRAETQYF. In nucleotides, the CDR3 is TGCAGCCAGGGCAGGGCAGAGACCCAGTACTTC.

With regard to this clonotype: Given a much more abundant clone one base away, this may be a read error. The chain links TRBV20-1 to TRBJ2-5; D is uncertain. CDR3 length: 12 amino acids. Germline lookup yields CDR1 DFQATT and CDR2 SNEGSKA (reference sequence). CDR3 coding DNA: TGCAGTGCTAGAAGCCTACAAGGGACCCAGTACTTC. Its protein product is CSARSLQGTQYF.

CDR3 nucleotides: TGTGCCTCCCGGACCGGGACACCTTACGAGCAGTACTTC. Its protein is CASRTGTPYEQYF. The chain employs TRBV10-3 and TRBJ2-7; weak D call: TRBD1 (6 bases). In germline, CDR1 is ENHRY, CDR2 SYGVKD. The V and J ends lost 11 bases and 4 bases respectively, with 18 bases between them. The CDR3 loop spans 13 amino acids.

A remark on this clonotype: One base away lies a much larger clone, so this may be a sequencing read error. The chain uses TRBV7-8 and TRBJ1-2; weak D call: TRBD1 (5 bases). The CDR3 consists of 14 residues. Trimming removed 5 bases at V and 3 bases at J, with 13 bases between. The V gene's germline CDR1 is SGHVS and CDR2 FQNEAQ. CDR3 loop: CASSKGGTDYGYTF. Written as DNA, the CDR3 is TGTGCCAGCAGCAAAGGCGGGACGGACTATGGCTACACCTTC.

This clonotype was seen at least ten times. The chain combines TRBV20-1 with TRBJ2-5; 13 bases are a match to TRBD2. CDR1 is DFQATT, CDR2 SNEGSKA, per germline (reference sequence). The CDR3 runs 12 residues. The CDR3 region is CGLAGVRETQYF. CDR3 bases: TGCGGACTAGCGGGAGTGCGGGAGACCCAGTACTTC.

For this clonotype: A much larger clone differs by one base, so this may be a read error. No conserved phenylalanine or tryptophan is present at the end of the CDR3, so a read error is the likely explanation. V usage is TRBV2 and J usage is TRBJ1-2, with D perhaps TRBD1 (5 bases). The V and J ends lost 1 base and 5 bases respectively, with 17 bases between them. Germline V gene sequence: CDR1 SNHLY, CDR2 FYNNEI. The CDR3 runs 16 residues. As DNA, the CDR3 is TGTGCCAGCAGTGAAGTAAAGGGTCGGGACTATTATGGCTACACCCTC. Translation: CASSEVKGRDYYGYTL.

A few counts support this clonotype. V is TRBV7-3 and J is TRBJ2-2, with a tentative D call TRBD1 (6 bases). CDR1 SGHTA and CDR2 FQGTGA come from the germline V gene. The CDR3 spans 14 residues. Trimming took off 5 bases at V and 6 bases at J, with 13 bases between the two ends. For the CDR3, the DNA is TGTGCCAGCAGCCCCAGGGGTTTCCCCGGGGAGCTGTTTTTT. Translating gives CASSPRGFPGELFF.

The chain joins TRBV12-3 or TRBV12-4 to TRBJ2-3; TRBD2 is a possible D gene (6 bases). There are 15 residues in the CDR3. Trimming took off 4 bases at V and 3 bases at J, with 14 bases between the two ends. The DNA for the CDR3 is TGTGCCAGCAGTTATGGCGGGACGACTACAGATACGCAGTATTTT. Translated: CASSYGGTTTDTQYF.